These 5 T cell receptor beta chains share one sample of origin, sequenced in a study of T cell responses to AZD1222 COVID-19 vaccine. Assay: immunoSEQ multiplex PCR; the TCRdb copy retains only in-frame clones and omits some. This table holds about 100,000 clones, approximately 90% found once. Sequencing used peripheral blood, obtained 28 days after the second AZD1222 dose. These receptors originate from an adult who received the AZD1222 COVID-19 vaccine.

This chain uses TRBV7-9 with TRBJ1-6; perhaps TRBD1 as D (5 bases). V was trimmed by 5 bases and J by 6 bases, leaving 14 bases between them. The CDR3 totals 15 residues. Germline CDR1 SEHNR, CDR2 FQNEAQ (reference sequence). CDR3 loop: CASSTGTGSNSPLHF. CDR3 nucleotide sequence: TGTGCCAGCAGCACCGGGACTGGGAGTAATTCACCCCTCCACTTT. Complete variable domain (other parts from reference TRBV7-9 and TRBJ1-6): DTGVSQNPRHKITKRGQNVTFRCDPISEHNRLYWYRQTLGQGPEFLTYFQNEAQLEKSRLLSDRFSAERPKGSFSTLEIQRTEQGDSAMYLCASSTGTGSNSPLHFGNGTRLTVT.

This clone appeared a single time. The V and J genes are TRBV29-1 and TRBJ2-2, with 10 bases matching TRBD1. CDR3 size: 13 residues. Germline CDR1 is SQVTM and CDR2 is ANQGSEA. V trimming: 6 bases; J trimming: 4 bases; junction bases outside the gene matches: 2. In DNA form, the CDR3 reads TGCAGCGTCCGGACAGGGGGCACCGGGGAGCTGTTTTTT. It codes for CSVRTGGTGELFF.

This sequence joins TRBV2 and TRBJ2-1; 11 bases agree with TRBD1. CDR1 SNHLY and CDR2 FYNNEI come from the germline V gene. This CDR3 has 15 residues. J was trimmed by 12 bases and V by 5 bases; bases with no gene match: 12. The chain's CDR3 is CASSPSGTGGSGQFF. DNA for the CDR3: TGTGCCAGCAGTCCTAGCGGGACAGGGGGTTCTGGGCAGTTCTTC.

The genes are TRBV27 and TRBJ2-1; 12 nucleotides match TRBD2. Germline V gene sequence: CDR1 MNHEY, CDR2 SMNVEV (reference sequence). The CDR3 runs to 15 residues. The V gene end was trimmed by 5 bases and the J gene end by 9 bases; junction bases not matched to a gene: 8. The CDR3 protein is CASSPGTSGRGEQFF. CDR3 DNA sequence: TGTGCCAGCAGTCCCGGGACTAGCGGGCGGGGTGAGCAGTTCTTC.

The V call is TRBV9, the J call TRBJ2-3; D call uncertain. This CDR3 is 12 amino acids long. Trimming removed 4 bases at V and 6 bases at J, with 9 bases between. Per germline, CDR1 SGDLS and CDR2 YYNGEE. In nucleotides, the CDR3 is TGTGCCAGCAGCCAAGCCGGGGATACGCAGTATTTT. It encodes CASSQAGDTQYF.